The 13 T cell receptor beta chains listed next were all sequenced from one sample in a study of T cell responses to AZD1222 COVID-19 vaccine. Profiling relied on immunoSEQ multiplex PCR, and the TCRdb table lists in-frame clones only, not all of them. The sample carries around 80,000 clones, 83% recorded once. Sequenced here: peripheral blood, sampled 28 days after the second AZD1222 dose. The receptor source for this set is an adult who received the AZD1222 COVID-19 vaccine.

The genes are TRBV18 and TRBJ2-7; the match to TRBD1 covers 7 bases. V was pared by 3 bases and J by 3 bases, with 5 bases of the junction left unmatched. CDR1 and CDR2 from the germline V gene are KGHSH and LQKENI. The CDR3 totals 14 residues. The CDR3 nucleotides are TGTGCCAGCTCACCTGCCGGGACAGTCTACGAGCAGTACTTC. It specifies CASSPAGTVYEQYF. Full variable domain (rest looked up from reference TRBV18 and TRBJ2-7): NAGVMQNPRHLVRRRGQEARLRCSPMKGHSHVYWYRQLPEEGLKFMVYLQKENIIDESGMPKERFSAEFPKEGPSILRIQQVVRGDSAAYFCASSPAGTVYEQYFGPGTRLTVT.

This chain links TRBV6-2 or TRBV6-3 with TRBJ2-7, with D tentatively TRBD1 (6 bases). The CDR3 spans 16 residues. CDR1 is MNHEY and CDR2 is SVGEGT in the germline V gene. V was cut by 6 bases and J by 2 bases, with 20 bases left in between. In nucleotides, the CDR3 is TGTGCCAGCAGCGACTACGACAGGAAGACCCCCTACGAGCAGTACTTC. Its translation is CASSDYDRKTPYEQYF.

This chain connects TRBV29-1 to TRBJ2-4; 8 bases fit TRBD1. V trimming: 3 bases; J trimming: 7 bases; junction bases outside the gene matches: 11. Germline loops: CDR1 SQVTM, CDR2 ANQGSEA. This CDR3 spans 15 amino acids. CDR3 DNA: TGCAGCGTTGACGGTGGTCAGGGGGCCGGGAACATTCAGTACTTC. Amino acids: CSVDGGQGAGNIQYF.

This clone occurred once. This chain joins TRBV19 and TRBJ2-5; tentatively, D is TRBD2 (7 bases). V gave up 5 bases and J gave up 5 bases, with 18 bases separating them. Germline lookup yields CDR1 LNHDA and CDR2 SQIVND (reference sequence). The CDR3 runs 15 residues. Written as DNA, the CDR3 is TGTGCCAGTAGTCCAGGCCGGGGGGCATTGGAGACCCAGTACTTC. This translates into CASSPGRGALETQYF.

The gene calls are TRBV29-1 and TRBJ1-5; no clear D gene. Germline values: CDR1 SQVTM, CDR2 ANQGSEA. Between the trimmed V and J ends, which lost 4 bases and 0 bases, there was a span of 13 bases. CDR3 length: 15 residues. The CDR3 reads CSVVLALGSNQPQHF. CDR3 in DNA: TGCAGCGTTGTATTGGCCCTGGGTAGCAATCAGCCCCAGCATTTT.

This clone occurred once. The chain carries TRBV28 and TRBJ2-2, with TRBD1 matching 8 bases. V was clipped by 6 bases and J by 7 bases; unmatched bases: 10. The CDR3 sequence is 15 residues long. The germline V gene encodes CDR1 MDHEN and CDR2 SYDVKM. In DNA, the CDR3 is TGTGCCAGCAGCCAGCCTCAGGGGGCCGGCGGGGAGCTGTTTTTT. This encodes CASSQPQGAGGELFF.

The chain joins TRBV9 to TRBJ2-7; D gene unclear. The V and J ends lost 0 bases and 3 bases respectively, with 10 bases between them. The length of the CDR3 is 14 residues. Germline lookup yields CDR1 SGDLS and CDR2 YYNGEE. This chain's CDR3 is CASSVEASNYEQYF. DNA for the CDR3: TGTGCCAGCAGCGTAGAAGCATCTAACTACGAGCAGTACTTC.

Turning to this clone: Its ends do not fully match the called genes, so a read error is possible. The chain carries TRBV12-3 or TRBV12-4 and TRBJ2-7; 7 nucleotides agree with TRBD1. The CDR3 is made up of 13 amino acids. CDR3 sequence reads: CASSASGHRGPHF. The CDR3 DNA is TGTGCCAGCAGTGCGTCGGGACACAGGGGTCCACACTTC.

The V call is TRBV19, the J call TRBJ2-7; D gene uncertain. V lost 1 base, J lost 2 bases, and 15 bases lay in between. In germline, CDR1 is LNHDA, CDR2 SQIVND (reference sequence). This CDR3 spans 16 amino acids. The CDR3 spells CASSIGSPTITYEQYF. In DNA form, the CDR3 reads TGTGCCAGTAGTATAGGTTCCCCCACTATTACCTACGAGCAGTACTTC. The full variable domain, rest sourced from reference TRBV19 and TRBJ2-7, is DGGITQSPKYLFRKEGQNVTLSCEQNLNHDAMYWYRQDPGQGLRLIYYSQIVNDFQKGDIAEGYSVSREKKESFPLTVTSAQKNPTAFYLCASSIGSPTITYEQYFGPGTRLTVT.

The chain has TRBV30 and TRBJ1-6; D possibly corresponds to TRBD1 (6 bases). This CDR3 region has 16 residues. CDR1 and CDR2 from the germline V gene are GTSNPN and SVGIG (reference sequence). Trimming took off 4 bases at V and 7 bases at J, with 20 bases between the two ends. The CDR3 is CAWNTYEGGGNSPLHF. The CDR3 DNA reads as TGTGCCTGGAACACCTACGAGGGGGGAGGGAATTCACCCCTCCACTTT.

This chain joins TRBV6-2 or TRBV6-3 and TRBJ1-2; D is undetermined. V was pared by 5 bases and J by 14 bases, with 18 bases between. Per germline, CDR1 MNHEY and CDR2 SVGEGT. The CDR3 has 12 residues. CDR3 protein: CASSLPLGVVTF. CDR3 sequence (DNA): TGTGCCAGCAGTCTTCCTCTTGGGGTGGTGACCTTC.

CDR3 region: CASSLITHRDEAFF. DNA for the CDR3: TGTGCCAGCAGTCTAATAACCCACAGGGATGAAGCTTTCTTT. V usage is TRBV27 and J usage is TRBJ1-1, with D perhaps TRBD1 (6 bases). The CDR3 loop spans 14 amino acids. V gave up 5 bases and J gave up 7 bases, with 17 bases separating them. CDR1 and CDR2 (germline): MNHEY, SMNVEV (reference sequence).

The V gene is TRBV25-1, the J gene TRBJ1-1, with D perhaps TRBD1 (6 bases). V shed 3 bases and J shed 9 bases, with 14 bases lying between them. CDR3 length: 13 amino acids. Per the germline V gene, CDR1 is MGHDK and CDR2 is SYGVNS. In DNA, the CDR3 is TGTGCCAGCAGTGATGATCGGGGGGGCAAAGCTTTCTTT. Its protein is CASSDDRGGKAFF.